Below are 5 T cell receptor beta chains sequenced from a single sample in a study of ipilimumab plus nivolumab after autologous stem cell transplantation. Method: immunoSEQ multiplex PCR; TCRdb's copy keeps in-frame clones and lacks some. The table has some 11,000 clones, roughly 75% seen once. Sequenced here: PBMCs, sampled in a trial of ipilimumab plus nivolumab as post-transplant consolidation. The receptor set was obtained from a male donor with multiple myeloma.

The chain recombines TRBV2 with TRBJ1-2; D is undetermined. The length of the CDR3 is 13 residues. Per the germline V gene, CDR1 is SNHLY and CDR2 is FYNNEI. With 6 bases removed from V and 5 bases from J, the gap between germline ends came to 13 bases. Here the CDR3 reads CASSASSRYGYTF. The CDR3 DNA reads TGTGCCAGCAGCGCCTCTTCCCGATATGGCTACACCTTC.

The chain couples TRBV6-5 to TRBJ2-7, with 9 bases that match TRBD2. This CDR3 is built from 14 residues. Unmatched junction bases numbered 5, after V lost 5 bases and J lost 3 bases. The germline gives CDR1 MNHEY, CDR2 SVGAGI. The CDR3 region has the DNA TGTGCCAGCAGTGCTGCGGGGGGGGGCTACGAGCAGTACTTC. Translation gives CASSAAGGGYEQYF.

This clone appeared once. The gene calls are TRBV7-6 and TRBJ2-2; D is perhaps TRBD1 (5 bases). V shed 1 base and J shed 0 bases, with 15 bases lying between them. This CDR3 has 18 residues. Germline CDR1 is SGHVS and CDR2 is FNYEAQ. The CDR3: CASSLEGSPLTNTGELFF. The CDR3 coding sequence is TGTGCCAGCAGCTTAGAGGGGTCACCTTTAACGAACACCGGGGAGCTGTTTTTT. Full variable domain (rest looked up from reference TRBV7-6 and TRBJ2-2): GAGVSQSPRYKVTKRGQDVALRCDPISGHVSLYWYRQALGQGPEFLTYFNYEAQQDKSGLPNDRFSAERPEGSISTLTIQRTEQRDSAMYRCASSLEGSPLTNTGELFFGEGSRLTVL.

The chain combines TRBV2 with TRBJ1-2; D might be TRBD1 (5 bases). There are 15 residues in the CDR3. Germline loops: CDR1 SNHLY, CDR2 FYNNEI. V was pared by 7 bases and J by 3 bases, with 18 bases between. In DNA form, the CDR3 reads TGTGCCAGCACCCTCGAAACAGGAGCATACTATGGCTACACCTTC. It translates to CASTLETGAYYGYTF.

V usage is TRBV6-6 and J usage is TRBJ2-2, with D tentatively TRBD1 (6 bases). Germline lookup yields CDR1 MNHNY and CDR2 SVGAGI (reference sequence). The ends were cut back, 1 base at V and 2 bases at J, with 8 bases in the middle. The CDR3 is 15 residues long. The DNA of the CDR3 is TGTGCCAGCAGTTACTACAGGGCCAACACCGGGGAGCTGTTTTTT. Amino acid sequence: CASSYYRANTGELFF.